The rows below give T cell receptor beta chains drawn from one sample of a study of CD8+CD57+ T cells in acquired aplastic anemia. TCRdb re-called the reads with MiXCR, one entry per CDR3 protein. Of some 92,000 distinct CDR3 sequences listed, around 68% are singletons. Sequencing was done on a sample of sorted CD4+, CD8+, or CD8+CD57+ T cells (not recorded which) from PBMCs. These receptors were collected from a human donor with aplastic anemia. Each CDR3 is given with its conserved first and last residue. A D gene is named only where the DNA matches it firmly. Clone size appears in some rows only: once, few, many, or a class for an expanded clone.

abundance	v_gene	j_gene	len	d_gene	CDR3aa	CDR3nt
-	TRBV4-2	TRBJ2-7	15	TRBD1	CASTPGQGGSYEQYF	TGTGCCAGCACCCCGGGACAGGGCGGATCCTACGAGCAGTACTTC
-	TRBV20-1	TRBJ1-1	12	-	CSARDIRAGAFF	TGCAGTGCTAGAGACATTAGAGCTGGGGCTTTCTTT
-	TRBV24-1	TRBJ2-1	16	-	CATGDPVALGADEQFF	TGTGCCACCGGTGATCCTGTAGCGCTCGGGGCCGATGAGCAGTTCTTC
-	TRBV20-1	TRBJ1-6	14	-	CSARAGQRDSPLHF	TGCAGTGCTAGAGCGGGTCAGCGGGATTCACCCCTCCACTTT
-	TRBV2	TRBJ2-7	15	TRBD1	CASSEEGQGSYEQYF	TGTGCCAGCAGTGAAGAGGGACAGGGCTCCTACGAGCAGTACTTC
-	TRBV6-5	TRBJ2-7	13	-	CASSNGLGFEQYF	TGTGCCAGCAGTAACGGGCTCGGATTCGAGCAGTACTTC
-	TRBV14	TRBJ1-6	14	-	CASSQDLGNSPLHF	TGTGCCAGCAGCCAAGATCTTGGCAATTCACCCCTCCACTTT
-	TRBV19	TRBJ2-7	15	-	CASSIDLDQWREQYF	TGTGCCAGTAGTATAGATCTTGACCAATGGAGGGAGCAGTACTTC
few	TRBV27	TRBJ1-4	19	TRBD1	CASSLSPLGQGTPNEKLFF	TGTGCCAGCAGTTTATCCCCCCTGGGACAGGGGACTCCTAATGAAAAACTGTTTTTT
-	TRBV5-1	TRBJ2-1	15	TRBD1	CASGLQGSSYNEQFF	TGCGCCAGCGGCCTACAGGGGAGCTCCTACAATGAGCAGTTCTTC
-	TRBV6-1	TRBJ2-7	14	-	CASSGVREPYEQYF	TGTGCCAGCAGTGGGGTGCGGGAACCCTACGAGCAGTACTTC
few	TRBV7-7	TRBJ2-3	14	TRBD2	CASSPGLVTDTQYF	TGTGCCAGCAGCCCCGGACTAGTCACAGATACGCAGTATTTT
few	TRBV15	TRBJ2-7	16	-	CATSRETAGADYEQYF	TGTGCCACCAGCAGAGAGACCGCAGGGGCGGACTACGAGCAGTACTTC
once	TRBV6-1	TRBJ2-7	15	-	CARATPGFRVGVQYF	TGTGCCAGAGCCACCCCGGGTTTTCGCGTTGGGGTTCAGTACTTC
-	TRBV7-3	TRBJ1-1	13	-	CASSLQGPTEAFF	TGTGCCAGCAGCTTACAGGGACCCACTGAAGCTTTCTTT
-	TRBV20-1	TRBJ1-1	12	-	CSAKSGLTEAFF	TGCAGTGCCAAGAGTGGGCTCACTGAAGCTTTCTTT
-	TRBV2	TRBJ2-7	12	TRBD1	CASSVYSGTGNF	TGTGCCAGCAGTGTATATTCCGGGACAGGGAACTTC
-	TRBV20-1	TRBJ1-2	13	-	CSASQGSNYGYTF	TGCAGTGCTAGTCAGGGGTCTAACTATGGCTACACCTTC
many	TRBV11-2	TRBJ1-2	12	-	CASSDPEGGYTF	TGTGCCAGCAGCGACCCTGAGGGTGGCTACACCTTC
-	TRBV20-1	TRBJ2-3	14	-	CSARVPPRTDTQYF	TGCAGTGCTAGAGTACCCCCTCGCACAGATACGCAGTATTTT
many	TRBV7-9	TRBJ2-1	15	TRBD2	CASRLEGLADNEQFF	TGTGCCAGCCGGCTCGAGGGACTAGCGGATAATGAGCAGTTCTTC
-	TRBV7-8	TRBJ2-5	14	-	CASTVSRVQETQYF	TGTGCCAGCACCGTCAGTAGGGTTCAAGAGACCCAGTACTTC
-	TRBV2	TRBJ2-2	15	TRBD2	CATRGGLAGTGELFF	TGTGCCACAAGAGGCGGACTAGCGGGAACCGGGGAGCTGTTTTTT
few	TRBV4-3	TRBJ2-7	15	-	CASSQVIGAGYEQYF	TGCGCCAGCAGCCAAGTGATTGGGGCTGGGTACGAGCAGTACTTC
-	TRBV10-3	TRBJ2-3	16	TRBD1	CAISEPGTGVTDTQYF	TGTGCCATCAGTGAGCCCGGGACAGGGGTTACAGATACGCAGTATTTT
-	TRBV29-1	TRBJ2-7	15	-	CSVGRGSPAGYEQYF	TGCAGCGTTGGTCGGGGTTCACCTGCTGGGTACGAGCAGTACTTC
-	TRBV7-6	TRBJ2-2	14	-	CASSPSGEVGELFF	TGTGCCAGCAGCCCCTCGGGGGAGGTCGGGGAGCTGTTTTTT
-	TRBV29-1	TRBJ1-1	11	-	CSVVRNREAFF	TGCAGCGTTGTCCGGAATCGCGAAGCTTTCTTT
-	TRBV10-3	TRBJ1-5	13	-	CAISDLGNQPQHF	TGTGCCATCAGTGACCTAGGCAATCAGCCCCAGCATTTT
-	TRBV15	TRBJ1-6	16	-	CATTALTGSYNSPLHF	TGTGCCACCACTGCACTGACAGGATCCTATAATTCACCCCTCCACTTT
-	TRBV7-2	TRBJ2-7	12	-	CASSSLRYEQYF	TGTGCCAGCAGCTCCCTACGGTACGAGCAGTACTTC
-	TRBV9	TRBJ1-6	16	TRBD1	CASSPGGGQGYSPLHF	TGTGCCAGCAGCCCAGGGGGGGGACAGGGCTATTCACCCCTCCACTTT
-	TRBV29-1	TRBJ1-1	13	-	CSVPSRGATEAFF	TGCAGCGTTCCGTCAAGGGGTGCCACTGAAGCTTTCTTT
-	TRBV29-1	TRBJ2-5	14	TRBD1	CSVEKADRVETQYF	TGCAGCGTTGAAAAAGCGGACAGGGTAGAGACCCAGTACTTC
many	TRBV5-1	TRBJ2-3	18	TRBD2	CASITGTSGRSRSDTQYF	TGCGCCAGCATAACCGGGACTAGCGGGAGGTCGAGGAGCGATACGCAGTATTTT
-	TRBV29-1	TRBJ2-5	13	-	CSVEEVGGGQQHF	TGCAGCGTTGAAGAAGTGGGGGGGGGACAGCAGCACTTC
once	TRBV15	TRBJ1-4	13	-	CATSPRRAEKLFF	TGTGCCACCAGCCCAAGAAGGGCAGAAAAACTGTTTTTT
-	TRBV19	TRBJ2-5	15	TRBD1	CASSPGQAEGETQYF	TGTGCCAGTAGTCCGGGACAGGCGGAGGGAGAGACCCAGTACTTC
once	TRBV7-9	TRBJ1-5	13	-	CASSSRLNQPQHF	TGTGCCAGCAGCAGCCGGCTTAACCAGCCCCAGCATTTT
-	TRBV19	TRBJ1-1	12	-	CASSYGTLEAFF	TGTGCCAGTAGTTACGGGACTCTTGAAGCTTTCTTT